This record covers a single T cell receptor (beta chain). The antigen it recognizes is unknown. Base qualities were left out, and no much larger clone turns up one base away. The cysteine opens and the phenylalanine closes a CDR3 of 14 amino acids. The retained sequence is limited to the CDR3, 42 bases, with the frame set at the first base. The V end loses 4 bases and the J end loses 4 bases, and a stretch of 13 bases separates them. CDR1 and CDR2, looked up from the germline V gene, are MNHEY and SVGAGI. Every donor in the study was a healthy Caucasian. Three pairs of female monozygotic twins, all aged roughly 18 to 29 years, were included in the twin cohort. Peripheral blood mononuclear cells were the source from which RNA for the TCR libraries was isolated. Libraries were constructed by 5' RACE. Data came from an Illumina HiSeq 2000. Template switching introduced a universal primer binding site; the final cDNA contained a unique molecular identifier, enabling accurate counting of TCR cDNA molecules. Specific primers in the conserved constant-segment region were used to synthesize first-strand cDNA for the TCR alpha and beta chains. To control for contamination, every cDNA library was double barcoded, receiving both a SMART-Mk sample barcode and Illumina barcodes. TruSeq adapter sequences and Illumina sample barcodes were added in two successive PCR steps. TCR alpha and beta cDNA libraries were sequenced on the Illumina HiSeq platform with custom primers. Concerning the study's data processing: MiGEC was used to process raw reads and extract unique molecular identifiers, and MiXCR was used to find CDR3 positions. For each individual, recombination models were inferred using an EM algorithm with the repgenHMM and IGoR tools. The analysis of shared clonotypes was done with the tcR package in R, with sharing normalized by the product of cloneset sizes. Out-of-frame nonproductive sequences were analyzed to study raw recombination free of thymic and clonal selection effects. Through fastp at Q25 and MiXCR, TCRdb rebuilt clones from the public reads, retaining in-frame beta chains. Rows matching on CDR3 protein sequence are summarized as one entry with the most common DNA and genes. What appears here as the V and J calls and clone size reflects TCRdb's work, not the paper's. Here the sample has approximately 630,000 distinct CDR3 sequences; just over 7% occur a single time. Of the sample, around 1.6% falls within the top ten clones.

This entry is derived from a study of identical twins (dated by TCRdb to about 2016). Background for the entire study: The study deep-sequenced TCR alpha and beta repertoires from monozygotic twins, unrelated adults of various ages and cord blood to test whether fetal clonotypes persist. To rule out contamination, replicate twin experiments were performed at different times with different library preparation protocols.

Here is what the overall study found, with its caveats: Abundant cord blood beta clonotypes had fewer insertions, young adult naive repertoires showed a similar but weaker trend, and memory repertoires showed no such trend. Out-of-frame TCR alpha sharing in monozygotic twins was systematically underestimated by recombination models, whereas sharing between unrelated individuals was in agreement with the recombination models. Because the same donors could not be followed over many years, the conclusions depended on cross-sectional statistical analysis. Invariant T cells such as MAIT and iNKT could partly confound zero-insertion analyses, though diverse VJ usage argued against this for most clonotypes. Out-of-frame TCR alpha sequences shared between twins showed an excess of low generation-probability sequences compared with coincidental sharing between unrelated individuals. Excess twin sharing in beta out-of-frame sequences was weaker because fewer shared sequences lowered the signal-to-noise ratio.

A further study also used this sample, focusing on yellow fever vaccine responses in identical twins. Looking at the second paper: The authors reported that the T cell response to vaccination in identical twins appeared partly convergent and partly personalized. Focusing on identical twins, the study followed the T cell clones that responded to the vaccine, and did so with precision.

The chain is encoded by TRBV6-5 joined to TRBJ2-5; the D gene is possibly TRBD1, with 5 bases matching. The origin of this receptor is a woman in her late teens or twenties in good health. The material sequenced was PBMCs. This receptor has the CDR3 CASSFDRFLETQYF. The nucleotides are TGTGCCAGCAGTTTTGACAGATTCTTAGAGACCCAGTACTTC.